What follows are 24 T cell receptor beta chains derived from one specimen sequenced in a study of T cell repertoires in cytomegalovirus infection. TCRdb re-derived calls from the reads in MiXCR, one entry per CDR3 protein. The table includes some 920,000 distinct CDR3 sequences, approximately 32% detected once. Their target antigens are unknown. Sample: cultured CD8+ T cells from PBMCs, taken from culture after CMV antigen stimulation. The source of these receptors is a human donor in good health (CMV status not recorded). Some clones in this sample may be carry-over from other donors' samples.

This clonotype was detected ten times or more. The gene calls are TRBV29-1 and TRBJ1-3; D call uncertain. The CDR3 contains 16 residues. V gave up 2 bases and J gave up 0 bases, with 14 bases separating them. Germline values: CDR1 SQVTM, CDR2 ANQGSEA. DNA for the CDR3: TGCAGCGTTGAACGTCTGGACCGCAGCTCTGGAAACACCATATATTTT. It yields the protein CSVERLDRSSGNTIYF. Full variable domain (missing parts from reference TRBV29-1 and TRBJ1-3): SAVISQKPSRDICQRGTSLTIQCQVDSQVTMMFWYRQQPGQSLTLIATANQGSEATYESGFVIDKFPISRPNLTFSTLTVSNMSPEDSSIYLCSVERLDRSSGNTIYFGEGSWLTVV.

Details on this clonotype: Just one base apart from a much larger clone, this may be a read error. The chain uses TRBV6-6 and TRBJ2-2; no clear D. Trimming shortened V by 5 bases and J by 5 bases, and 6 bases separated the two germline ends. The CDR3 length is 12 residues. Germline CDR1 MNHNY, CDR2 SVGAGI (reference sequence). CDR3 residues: CASSDGTGELFF. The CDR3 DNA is TGTGCCAGCAGTGACGGGACCGGGGAGCTGTTTTTT.

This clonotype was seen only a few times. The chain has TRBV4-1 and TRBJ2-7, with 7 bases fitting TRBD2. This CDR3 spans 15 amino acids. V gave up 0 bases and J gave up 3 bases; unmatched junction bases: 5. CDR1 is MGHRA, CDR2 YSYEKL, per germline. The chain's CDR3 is CASSQESAGDYEQYF. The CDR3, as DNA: TGCGCCAGCAGCCAAGAGTCGGCGGGGGACTACGAGCAGTACTTC.

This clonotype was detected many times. The CDR3 sequence: CASSSSSSYEQYF. CDR3 nucleotide sequence: TGTGCCAGCAGCTCATCCAGTTCCTACGAGCAGTACTTC. The chain combines TRBV7-9 with TRBJ2-7; no clear D gene. V shed 4 bases and J shed 1 base, with 8 bases lying between them. In germline, CDR1 is SEHNR, CDR2 FQNEAQ (reference sequence). The CDR3 has 13 amino acids.

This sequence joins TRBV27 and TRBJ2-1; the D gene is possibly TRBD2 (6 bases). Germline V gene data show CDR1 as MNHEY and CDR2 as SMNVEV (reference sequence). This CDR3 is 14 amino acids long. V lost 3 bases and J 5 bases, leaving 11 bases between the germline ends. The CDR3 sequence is CASSFRDLDNEQFF. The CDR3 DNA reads TGTGCCAGCAGTTTCCGGGACTTAGACAATGAGCAGTTCTTC.

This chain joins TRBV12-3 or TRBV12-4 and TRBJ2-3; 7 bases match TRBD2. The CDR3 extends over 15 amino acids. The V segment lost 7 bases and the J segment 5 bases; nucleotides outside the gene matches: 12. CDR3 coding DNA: TGTGCCAGCACCCGGTCCCGGGGGGTCATAGATACGCAGTATTTT. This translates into CASTRSRGVIDTQYF.

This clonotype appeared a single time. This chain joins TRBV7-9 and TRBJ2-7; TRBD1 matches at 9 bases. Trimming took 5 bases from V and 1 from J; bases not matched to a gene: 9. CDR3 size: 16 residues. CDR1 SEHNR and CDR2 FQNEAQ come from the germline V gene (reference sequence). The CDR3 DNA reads TGTGCCAGCAGCCCCCCGGGACAGGGCGATTCCTACGAGCAGTACTTC. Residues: CASSPPGQGDSYEQYF.

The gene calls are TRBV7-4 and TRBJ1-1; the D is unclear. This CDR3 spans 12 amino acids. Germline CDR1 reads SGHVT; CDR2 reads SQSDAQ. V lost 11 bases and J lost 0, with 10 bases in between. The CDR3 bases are TGTGCCGGACTCGGGGTGAACACTGAAGCTTTCTTT. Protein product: CAGLGVNTEAFF.

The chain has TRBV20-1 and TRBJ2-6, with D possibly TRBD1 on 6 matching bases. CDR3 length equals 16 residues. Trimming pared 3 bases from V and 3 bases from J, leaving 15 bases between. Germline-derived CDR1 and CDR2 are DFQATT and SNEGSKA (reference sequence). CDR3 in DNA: TGCAGTGCTAGTGAAACAGGGCTGGATGGGGCCAACGTCCTGACTTTC. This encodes CSASETGLDGANVLTF.

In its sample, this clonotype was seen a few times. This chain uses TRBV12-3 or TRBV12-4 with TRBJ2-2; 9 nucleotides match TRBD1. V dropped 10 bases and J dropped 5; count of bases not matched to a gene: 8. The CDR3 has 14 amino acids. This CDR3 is CATIQGARTGELFF. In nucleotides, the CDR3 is TGTGCCACTATACAGGGGGCGCGGACCGGGGAGCTGTTTTTT.

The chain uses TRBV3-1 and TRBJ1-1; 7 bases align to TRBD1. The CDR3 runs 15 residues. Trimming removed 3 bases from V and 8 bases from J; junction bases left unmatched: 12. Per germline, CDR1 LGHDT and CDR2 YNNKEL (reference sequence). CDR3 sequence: CASSHQRGPRMEAFF. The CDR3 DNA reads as TGTGCCAGCAGCCACCAAAGGGGGCCCCGAATGGAAGCTTTCTTT.

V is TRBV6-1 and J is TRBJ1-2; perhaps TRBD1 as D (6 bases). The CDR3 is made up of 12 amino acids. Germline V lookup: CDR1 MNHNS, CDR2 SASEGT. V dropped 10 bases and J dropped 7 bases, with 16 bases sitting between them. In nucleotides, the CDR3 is TGTGCCAACGGGACACGGAGGCTTGGCTACACCTTC. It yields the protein CANGTRRLGYTF.

As DNA, the CDR3 is TGTGCCAGCAGTTTATCAACGGCAACACACTATGGCTACACCTTC. Translating gives CASSLSTATHYGYTF. The V gene is TRBV27, the J gene TRBJ1-2, with D uncertain. The CDR3 is made up of 15 amino acids. The V gene lost 0 bases and the J gene lost 3 bases, with 11 bases spanning the gap. Germline V gene sequence: CDR1 MNHEY, CDR2 SMNVEV (reference sequence).

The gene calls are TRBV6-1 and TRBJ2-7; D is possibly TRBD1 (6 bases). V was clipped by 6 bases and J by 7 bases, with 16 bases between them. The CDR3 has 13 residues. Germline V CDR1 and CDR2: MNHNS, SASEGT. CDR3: CASRLDRSREQYF. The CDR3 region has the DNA TGTGCCAGCAGGCTTGACAGGAGTCGGGAGCAGTACTTC.

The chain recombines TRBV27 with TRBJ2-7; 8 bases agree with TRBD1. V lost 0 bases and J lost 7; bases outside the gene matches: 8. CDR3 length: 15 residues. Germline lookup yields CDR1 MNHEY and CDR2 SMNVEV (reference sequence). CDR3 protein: CASSLSGTGVGEQYF. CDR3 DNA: TGTGCCAGCAGTTTATCAGGGACAGGCGTCGGGGAGCAGTACTTC.

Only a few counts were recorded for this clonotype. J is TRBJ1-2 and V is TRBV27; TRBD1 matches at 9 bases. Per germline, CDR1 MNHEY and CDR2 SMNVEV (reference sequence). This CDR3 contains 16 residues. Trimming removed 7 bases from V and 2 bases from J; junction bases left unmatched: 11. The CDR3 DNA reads TGTGCCAGCATGTTACAGGGGGCCGGAACGAACTATGGCTACACCTTC. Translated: CASMLQGAGTNYGYTF.

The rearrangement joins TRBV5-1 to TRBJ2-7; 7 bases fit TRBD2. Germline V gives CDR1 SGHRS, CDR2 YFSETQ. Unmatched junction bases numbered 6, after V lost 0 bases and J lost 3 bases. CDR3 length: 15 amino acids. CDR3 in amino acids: CASSLGWSGDYEQYF. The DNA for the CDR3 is TGCGCCAGCAGCTTGGGGTGGAGCGGGGACTACGAGCAGTACTTC. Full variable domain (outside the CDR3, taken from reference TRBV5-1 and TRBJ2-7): KAGVTQTPRYLIKTRGQQVTLSCSPISGHRSVSWYQQTPGQGLQFLFEYFSETQRNKGNFPGRFSGRQFSNSRSEMNVSTLELGDSALYLCASSLGWSGDYEQYFGPGTRLTVT.

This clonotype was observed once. The CDR3 spells CASSIGTRNTEAFF. CDR3 bases: TGTGCCAGTAGTATAGGGACCCGGAACACTGAAGCTTTCTTT. The rearrangement links TRBV19 to TRBJ1-1; D is undetermined. Germline CDR1 reads LNHDA; CDR2 reads SQIVND (reference sequence). Trimming cost V 1 base and J 1 base, with 7 bases left between them. The CDR3 is 14 amino acids.

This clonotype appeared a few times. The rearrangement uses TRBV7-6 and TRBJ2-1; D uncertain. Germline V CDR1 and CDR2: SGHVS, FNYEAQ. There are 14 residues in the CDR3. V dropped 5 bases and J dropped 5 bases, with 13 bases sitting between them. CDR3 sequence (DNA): TGTGCCAGCAGCCGTCGTCAACGAAACAATGAGCAGTTCTTC. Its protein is CASSRRQRNNEQFF.

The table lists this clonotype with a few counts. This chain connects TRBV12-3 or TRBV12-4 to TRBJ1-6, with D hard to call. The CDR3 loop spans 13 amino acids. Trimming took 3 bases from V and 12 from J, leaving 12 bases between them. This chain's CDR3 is CASSFTRLEPLHF. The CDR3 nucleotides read TGTGCCAGCAGTTTTACCCGTTTGGAACCCCTCCACTTT.

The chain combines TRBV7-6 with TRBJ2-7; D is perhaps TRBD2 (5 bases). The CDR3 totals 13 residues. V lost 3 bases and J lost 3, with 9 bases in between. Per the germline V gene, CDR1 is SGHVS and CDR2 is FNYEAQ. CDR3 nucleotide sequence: TGTGCCAGCAGCTTCGCAGACTACTACGAGCAGTACTTC. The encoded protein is CASSFADYYEQYF.

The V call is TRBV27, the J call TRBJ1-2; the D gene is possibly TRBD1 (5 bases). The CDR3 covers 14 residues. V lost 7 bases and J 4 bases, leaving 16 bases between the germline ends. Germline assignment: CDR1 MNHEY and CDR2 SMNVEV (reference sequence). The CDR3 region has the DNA TGTGCCAGCACCCCCCACCCGACAGTCTATGGCTACACCTTC. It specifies CASTPHPTVYGYTF.

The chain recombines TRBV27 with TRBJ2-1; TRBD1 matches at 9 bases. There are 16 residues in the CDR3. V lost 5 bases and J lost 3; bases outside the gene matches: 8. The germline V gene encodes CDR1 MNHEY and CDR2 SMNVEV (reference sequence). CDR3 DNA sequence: TGTGCCAGCAGTCCCCTGGACAGGGGCGGCTACAATGAGCAGTTCTTC. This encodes CASSPLDRGGYNEQFF.

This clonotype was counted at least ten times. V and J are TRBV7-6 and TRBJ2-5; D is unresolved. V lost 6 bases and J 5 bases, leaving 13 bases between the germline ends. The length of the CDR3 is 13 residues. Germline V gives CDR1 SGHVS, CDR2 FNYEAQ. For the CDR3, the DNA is TGTGCCAGCAGATCGAGAGCTGGGGAGACCCAGTACTTC. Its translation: CASRSRAGETQYF.